This TCR beta chain was captured by sequencing in a study of T cell clonotyping in hematopoietic cell transplantation. Method: immunoSEQ multiplex PCR; TCRdb's copy keeps in-frame clones and lacks some. Among tens of thousands of clones, 70% to 85% were seen once, and the ten largest hold approximately 25%. Looked up from germline, CDR1 is SGHRS and CDR2 is YFSETQ. Trimming pared 1 base from V and 14 bases from J, leaving 15 bases between. The CDR3 sequence is 12 residues long. Time point in this sample: recipient sample about 28 days before transplant, after cytoreduction. The V and J genes are TRBV5-1 and TRBJ1-1, with D uncertain. This TCR was sampled from a woman in her sixties with acute myeloid leukemia. Some clones in this sample may be carry-over from other donors' samples. The material was peripheral blood mononuclear cells, obtained before stem cell transplant. The chain's CDR3 is CASSLSLGLWFF. The CDR3 region has the DNA TGCGCCAGCAGCTTGAGTCTTGGCCTGTGGTTCTTT.